This TCR beta chain comes out of a study of technical replicates of blood from four donors. Assay: immunoSEQ multiplex PCR; the TCRdb copy retains only in-frame clones and omits some. The sample records fewer than 90,000 clones, roughly 93% being singletons. CDR1 is MNHNS and CDR2 is SASEGT in the germline V gene. Trimming left V 8 bases short and J 4 bases short, with 19 bases between. The CDR3 is 15 amino acids. This TCR was sampled from a human donor in good health. The chain recombines TRBV6-1 with TRBJ2-3; perhaps TRBD1 as D (6 bases). Sequenced sample: T cells isolated from PBMCs. The CDR3 is CASAYRAVPPDTQYF. CDR3 DNA sequence: TGTGCCAGCGCCTACAGGGCCGTTCCCCCAGATACGCAGTATTTT.